This paragraph reports one T cell receptor beta chain. Other DNA sequences of this sample code for an identical CDR3. Germline values: CDR1 MNHNS, CDR2 SASEGT. The CDR3 sequence is 15 residues long. V was clipped by 0 bases and J by 7 bases, with 12 bases between them. The recovered donors of Cohort 3 showed two negative PCRs, clearance, or symptom resolution. As originally analysed: Estimates of nucleated cell counts were drawn from the amplification of reference gene primers. The table came from immunoSEQ multiplex PCR; TCRdb's copy has only in-frame clones and leaves some out. V, J and clone size reflect that table, while D and trimming were determined from the DNA. This sample has around 140,000 clones, with about nine tenths found just once. The data belong to a study of blood T cell repertoires in COVID-19. Study background: The origin of the acute and convalescent COVID-19 samples was the United States, Italy and Spain. Sources were T cells, B-cell-depleted T cells, or PBMCs; the material itself was cDNA or gDNA.

The source of this sequence is a man aged 60 to 75 who had recovered from COVID-19. The chain couples TRBV6-1 to TRBJ1-4; TRBD1 might be the D (6 bases). Sequenced sample: PBMCs or T cells enriched from blood (not recorded which). The CDR3 DNA follows: TGTGCCAGCAGTGAAGCTGGGGGCGCAGGTGAAAAACTGTTTTTT. Its translation is CASSEAGGAGEKLFF.